This TCR beta chain was sequenced during a study of cytomegalovirus exposure and HLA in healthy donors. General study findings and limits: Associated with cytomegalovirus, according to the listing, were 170 or so TCR beta chains.

Turning to this clone: Its antigen is undetermined.

Germline CDR1 SGDLS, CDR2 YYNGEE. This CDR3 has 16 amino acids. The V and J ends lost 0 bases and 5 bases respectively, with 18 bases between them. Sequencing used immunoSEQ multiplex PCR; TCRdb keeps in-frame clones, though not all of them. This sample has tens of thousands of clones; about 96% occur once, and the top ten carry 1.5% to 2%. The J gene is TRBJ2-7, the V gene TRBV9, with a possible D match to TRBD1 (5 bases). The receptor comes from a man aged 18 to 29 in good health and CMV-seropositive. Specimen: PBMCs. CDR3 loop: CASSVVDSPLGHEQYF. The CDR3 DNA is TGTGCCAGCAGCGTAGTCGACAGCCCCCTCGGTCACGAGCAGTACTTC.